This T cell receptor beta chain was sequenced in a study of early stage breast cancer tumors (TCRdb year 2017). As for the study more broadly: Of the 15 to 20 invasive breast tumors, about a dozen were found to be estrogen receptor-positive, progesterone receptor-positive and HER2-negative. Of the 12 ER+/PR+/HER2- tumors, eight were classified as invasive ductal carcinomas and four as invasive lobular carcinomas. The average read coverage per sample was roughly 9.5-fold. The samples as a whole yielded around 2.5 million detected templates, corresponding to some 1 million unique clonotypes.

About this clone: Its antigen remains unidentified. No base quality information exists; no much larger clone differs at one position.

Taken from roughly 2-4 cm away from the tumor, the adjacent normal breast tissue was rinsed with PBS and kept in prechilled RNAlater. Because normal breast tissue has high lipid content and low cell density, roughly 90-320 mg of normal breast tissue was often needed to obtain enough DNA. The study profiled bulk TCR beta-chain repertoires in matched peripheral blood, tumor and adjacent normal breast tissue taken from some 17 patients with early-stage breast cancer. The Qiagen AllPrep DNA/RNA Mini kit was used for genomic DNA extraction. Each sample was amplified as two independent genomic DNA replicates: about 0.47 ug for blood and roughly 1.5 ug for tumor or normal breast. TCRB sequencing of genomic DNA was carried out with the ImmunoSeq Intro kit according to the manufacturer's instructions. The multiplex PCR ran for around 30 cycles using proprietary primers and spike-in control sequences for absolute quantification. An 87-bp fragment spanning the CDR3 and flanking V and J genes was sequenced with single-end 150-bp reads. Seven samples, each with two replicates, were multiplexed per lane of an Illumina MiSeq using version 3.0 chemistry. The authors' pipeline ran thus. Raw data were processed with the vendor's proprietary pipeline, and both replicates were merged into a single result per sample. Productive rearrangements sharing the V-gene family, CDR3 amino acid sequence and J-gene segment were defined as clonotypes. To compute clonality, the normalized Shannon entropy (Pielou evenness) of TCRB abundances was subtracted from 1. To estimate T cell density, the total number of templates was divided by the input cell count, which was inferred from how much DNA went in. Recon with default parameters was used to estimate total repertoire diversity and clonality. A clonotype counted as tumor-enriched if its abundance in tumor exceeded 0.1% and was at least 32-fold higher than its abundance in normal breast. TCRdb mirrors the immuneACCESS table, restricted to in-frame sequences. Some clones are absent from its copies; in checked studies, under half trace to an unresolved V gene, and the reason for the others is unknown. V and J calls and clone size follow that table, whereas D and trimming were derived from the DNA. The sample has 4,000 to 6,000 clones on record, about two thirds of them singletons. Jointly, the top ten make up roughly 25% of the sample.

A distance of 17 bases separates the germline ends of V and J, which lose 2 bases and 0 bases respectively. The CDR3 holds 18 amino acids from the cysteine to the phenylalanine. Kept here is only the CDR3 DNA, which spans 54 bases and is read in frame from base 1. The germline V gene encodes CDR1 MGHRA and CDR2 YSYEKL. What the research found in general, with its limitations: Sequencing bulk genomic DNA from unsorted cells could not capture chain pairing or functional markers like CD4, CD8 and FOXP3. Because the cohort was small, analysis by tumor subtype was not possible. Compared with adjacent normal breast tissue, tumors had roughly 2.5-fold higher T cell density and higher clonality. Enriched TCRB sequences shared across patients were found to be mostly commonly generated sequences that were unlikely to play an important role in the tumor microenvironment. Greater similarity was observed between blood and normal breast repertoires than between blood and tumor repertoires, and tumor was distinguished from normal in about 85% of the 16 patients when each tissue was compared with blood.

The V gene is TRBV4-1 and the J gene is TRBJ2-1; a tentative D match to TRBD2 spans 7 bases. The sample was normal breast tissue next to the tumor. The origin of this receptor is a person aged 55 to 75 with breast cancer. The CDR3 is CASSQNRSGGVSYNEQFF. DNA sequence: TGCGCCAGCAGCCAAAATCGATCGGGGGGCGTCTCCTACAATGAGCAGTTCTTC.